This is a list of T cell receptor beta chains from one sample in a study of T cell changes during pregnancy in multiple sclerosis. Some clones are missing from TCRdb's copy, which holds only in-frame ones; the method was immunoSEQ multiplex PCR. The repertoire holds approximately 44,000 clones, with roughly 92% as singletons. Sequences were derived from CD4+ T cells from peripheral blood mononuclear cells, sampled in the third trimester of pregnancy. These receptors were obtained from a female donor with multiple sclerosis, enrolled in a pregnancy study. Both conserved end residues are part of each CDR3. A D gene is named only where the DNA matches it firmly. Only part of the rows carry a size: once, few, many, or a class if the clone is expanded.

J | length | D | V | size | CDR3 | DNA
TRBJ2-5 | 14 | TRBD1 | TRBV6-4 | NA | CASSTTGVPETQYF | TGTGCCAGCAGTACGACAGGGGTCCCGGAGACCCAGTACTTC
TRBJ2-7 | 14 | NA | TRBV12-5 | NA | CASGWGPLGYEQYF | TGTGCTAGTGGTTGGGGGCCCCTAGGCTACGAGCAGTACTTC
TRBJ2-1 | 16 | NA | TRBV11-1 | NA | CASSSGRRITYNEQFF | TGTGCCAGCAGCTCTGGAAGGAGGATTACTTACAATGAGCAGTTCTTC
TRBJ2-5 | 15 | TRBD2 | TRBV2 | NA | CASKKGAGGLETQYF | TGTGCCAGCAAAAAGGGAGCGGGAGGGCTCGAGACCCAGTACTTC
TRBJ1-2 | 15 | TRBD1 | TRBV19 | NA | CASSRDSDVNYGYTF | TGTGCCAGTAGCCGGGACAGTGATGTTAACTATGGCTACACCTTC
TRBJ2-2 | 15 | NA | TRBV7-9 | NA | CASSRVGAGTGELFF | TGTGCCAGCAGTCGTGTGGGGGCCGGAACCGGGGAGCTGTTTTTT
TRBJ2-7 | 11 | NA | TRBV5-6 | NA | CASSLFGEQYF | TGTGCCAGCAGCTTGTTCGGGGAGCAGTACTTC
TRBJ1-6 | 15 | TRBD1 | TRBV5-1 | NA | CASSTGQGEFSPLHF | TGCGCCAGCAGCACCGGACAGGGTGAATTCTCACCCCTCCACTTT
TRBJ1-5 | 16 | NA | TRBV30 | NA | CAWSKQSGYSSQPQHF | TGTGCCTGGAGTAAACAATCAGGGTACAGTTCTCAGCCCCAGCATTTT
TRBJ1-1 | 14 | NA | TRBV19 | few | CASSIGPDGTEAFF | TGTGCCAGTAGTATTGGGCCGGATGGCACTGAAGCTTTCTTT
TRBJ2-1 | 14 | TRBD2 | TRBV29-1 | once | CSVVLAGVDNEQFF | TGCAGCGTGGTCCTAGCGGGAGTAGACAATGAGCAGTTCTTC
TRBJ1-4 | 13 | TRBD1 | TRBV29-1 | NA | CSVEDGTGKKLFF | TGCAGCGTTGAAGACGGGACAGGGAAGAAACTGTTTTTT
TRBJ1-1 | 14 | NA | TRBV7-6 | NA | CASSLLTGNTEAFF | TGTGCCAGCAGCTTGTTGACAGGGAACACTGAAGCTTTCTTT
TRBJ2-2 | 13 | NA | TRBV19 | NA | CASTLDFTGELFF | TGTGCCAGTACCCTAGATTTCACCGGGGAGCTGTTTTTT
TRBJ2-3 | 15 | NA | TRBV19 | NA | CASIPGGGLTDTQYF | TGTGCCAGCATACCTGGGGGGGGGCTCACAGATACGCAGTATTTT
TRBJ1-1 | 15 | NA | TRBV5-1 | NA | CASSLFVGAGTEAFF | TGCGCCAGCAGCTTGTTTGTGGGGGCGGGCACTGAAGCTTTCTTT
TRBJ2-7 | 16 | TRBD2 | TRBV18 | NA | CASSPGPGLAGGEQYF | TGTGCCAGCTCACCAGGACCGGGACTAGCGGGAGGCGAGCAGTACTTC
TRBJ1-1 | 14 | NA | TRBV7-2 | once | CASSHAGENTEAFF | TGTGCCAGCAGCCATGCCGGGGAGAACACTGAAGCTTTCTTT
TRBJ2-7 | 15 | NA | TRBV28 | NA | CASSSWTGSSYEQYF | TGTGCCAGCAGTTCCTGGACGGGAAGCTCCTACGAGCAGTACTTC
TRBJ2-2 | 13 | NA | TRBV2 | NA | CASNQLYSGELFF | TGTGCCAGCAATCAACTCTATTCCGGGGAGCTGTTTTTT
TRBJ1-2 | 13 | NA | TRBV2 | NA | CASSELTRYGYTF | TGTGCCAGCAGTGAATTAACGCGCTATGGCTACACCTTC
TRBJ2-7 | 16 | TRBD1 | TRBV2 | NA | CASRTQGQGIIYEQYF | TGTGCCAGCAGGACGCAGGGACAGGGAATTATCTACGAGCAGTACTTC
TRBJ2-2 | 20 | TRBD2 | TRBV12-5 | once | CASGYRGRGLAGVRTGELFF | TGTGCTAGTGGTTACAGGGGGAGGGGACTAGCGGGAGTACGGACCGGGGAGCTGTTTTTT
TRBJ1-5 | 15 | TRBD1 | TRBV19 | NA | CASRMDRGYNQPQHF | TGTGCCAGTAGGATGGACAGGGGTTACAATCAGCCCCAGCATTTT
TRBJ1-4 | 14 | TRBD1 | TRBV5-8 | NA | CASSRGQSNEKLFF | TGTGCCAGCAGCAGGGGACAGAGTAATGAAAAACTGTTTTTT
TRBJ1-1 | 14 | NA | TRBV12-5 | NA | CASGSRGLDTEAFF | TGTGCTAGTGGTTCCAGGGGTTTGGACACTGAAGCTTTCTTT
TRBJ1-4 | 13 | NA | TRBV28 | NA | CASSLRLYEKLFF | TGTGCCAGCAGTTTGAGGCTTTATGAAAAACTGTTTTTT